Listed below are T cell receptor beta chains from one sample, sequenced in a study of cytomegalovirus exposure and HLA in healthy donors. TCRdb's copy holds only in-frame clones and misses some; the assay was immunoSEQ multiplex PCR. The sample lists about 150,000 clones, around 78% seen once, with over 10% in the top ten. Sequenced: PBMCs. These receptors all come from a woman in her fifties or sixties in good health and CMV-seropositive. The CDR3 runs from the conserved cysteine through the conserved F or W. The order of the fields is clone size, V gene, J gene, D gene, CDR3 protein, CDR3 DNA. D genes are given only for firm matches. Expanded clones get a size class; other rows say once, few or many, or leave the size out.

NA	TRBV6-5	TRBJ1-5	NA	CASSRSTGRNQPQHF	TGTGCCAGCAGTAGATCGACAGGCCGCAATCAGCCCCAGCATTTT
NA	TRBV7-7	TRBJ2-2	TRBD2	CASKLPLAADGELFF	TGTGCCAGCAAGCTTCCGCTAGCGGCAGATGGGGAGCTGTTTTTT
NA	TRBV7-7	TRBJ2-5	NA	CASSLLTGVETQYF	TGTGCTAGCAGCTTATTAACGGGGGTGGAGACCCAGTACTTC
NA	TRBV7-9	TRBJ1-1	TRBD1	CASSPRRTGGLSEAFF	TGTGCCAGCAGCCCCCGACGGACAGGGGGTTTGTCTGAAGCTTTCTTT
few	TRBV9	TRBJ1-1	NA	CASSSRREGGNTEAFF	TGTGCCAGCAGCTCTCGTAGGGAGGGGGGGAACACTGAAGCTTTCTTT
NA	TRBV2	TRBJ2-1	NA	CASSVRQLAYNEQFF	TGTGCCAGCAGTGTCAGACAGCTTGCCTACAATGAGCAGTTCTTC
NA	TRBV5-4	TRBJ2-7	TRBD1	CASTRAGTGEQYF	TGTGCCAGCACCCGGGCAGGGACAGGCGAGCAGTACTTC
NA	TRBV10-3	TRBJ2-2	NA	CAILRGNTGELFF	TGTGCCATTCTAAGGGGGAACACCGGGGAGCTGTTTTTT
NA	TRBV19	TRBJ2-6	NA	CASSILGENVLTF	TGTGCCAGTAGTATTTTGGGAGAGAACGTCCTGACTTTC
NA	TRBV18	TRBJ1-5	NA	CASSPGGGQTNQPQHF	TGTGCCAGCTCACCCGGCGGTGGCCAGACCAATCAGCCCCAGCATTTT
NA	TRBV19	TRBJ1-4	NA	CASSLQMGTNEKLFF	TGTGCCAGTAGTCTACAAATGGGCACTAATGAAAAACTGTTTTTT
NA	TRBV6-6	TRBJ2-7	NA	CASSRRDSHGYF	TGTGCCAGCAGCCGCCGGGACTCCCACGGGTACTTC
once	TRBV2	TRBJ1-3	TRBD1	CASRKYGTGTNTIYF	TGTGCCAGCAGGAAATACGGGACAGGGACAAACACCATATATTTT
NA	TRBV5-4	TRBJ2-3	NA	CASSLASSTDTQYF	TGTGCCAGCAGCTTGGCCTCCAGCACAGATACGCAGTATTTT
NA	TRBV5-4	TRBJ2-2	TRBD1	CASRGPDRTGELFF	TGTGCCAGCAGAGGTCCGGACAGGACCGGGGAGCTGTTTTTT
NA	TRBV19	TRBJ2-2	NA	CASSPNLNTGELFF	TGTGCCAGTAGTCCGAACTTGAACACCGGGGAGCTGTTTTTT
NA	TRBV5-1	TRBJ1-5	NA	CASSLGQGSNQPQHF	TGCGCCAGCAGCTTGGGGCAGGGTAGCAATCAGCCCCAGCATTTT
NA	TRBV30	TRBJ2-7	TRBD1	CAFKTGAYEQYF	TGTGCCTTTAAAACAGGGGCCTACGAGCAGTACTTC
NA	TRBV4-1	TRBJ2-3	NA	CASSQGTVGSGTQYF	TGCGCCAGCAGCCAAGGGACAGTTGGCTCGGGTACGCAGTATTTT
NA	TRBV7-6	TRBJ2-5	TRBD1	CASSSIRQGQRRTQYF	TGTGCCAGCAGTTCCATTAGACAGGGACAAAGGAGGACCCAGTACTTC
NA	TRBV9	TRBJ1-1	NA	CASSVAGRNTEAFF	TGTGCCAGCAGCGTAGCTGGCAGGAACACTGAAGCTTTCTTT
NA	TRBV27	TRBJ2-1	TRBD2	CASSWRTSGGYNEQFF	TGTGCCAGCAGTTGGAGGACTAGCGGGGGGTACAATGAGCAGTTCTTC
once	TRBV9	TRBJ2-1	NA	CASSPGGSSYNEQFF	TGTGCCAGCAGCCCAGGGGGGAGCTCCTACAATGAGCAGTTCTTC
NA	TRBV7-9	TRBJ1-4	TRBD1	CASSFRGGGKLFF	TGTGCCAGCAGCTTCCGAGGGGGCGGAAAACTGTTTTTT
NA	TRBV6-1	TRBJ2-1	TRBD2	CASSGRAGGGYNEQFF	TGTGCCAGCAGTGGTAGAGCGGGGGGCGGGTACAATGAGCAGTTCTTC
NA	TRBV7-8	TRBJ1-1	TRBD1	CASSLALLGQARGWTEAFF	TGTGCCAGCAGCTTAGCGCTATTGGGACAGGCTAGGGGGTGGACTGAAGCTTTCTTT
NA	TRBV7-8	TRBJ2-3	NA	CASSAQTTGADTQYF	TGTGCCAGCAGCGCACAAACGACGGGTGCAGATACGCAGTATTTT